The T cell receptor (beta chain) under discussion was sequenced for a study of cytomegalovirus exposure and HLA in healthy donors. This clone was found once. The CDR3 has 15 residues. The germline V gene has CDR1 SEHNR and CDR2 FQNEAQ (reference sequence). Trimming pared 0 bases from V and 0 bases from J, leaving 6 bases between. Assay used: immunoSEQ multiplex PCR; TCRdb lists only in-frame clones, some missing. The sample has roughly 63,000 clones, more than 70% seen once. Sequenced input: PBMCs. This TCR came from a woman under 30 in good health and CMV-seronegative. The chain carries TRBV7-9 and TRBJ1-5; D is ambiguous. CDR3 bases: TGTGCCAGCAGCTTAGCAGCGTCTAGCAATCAGCCCCAGCATTTT. Amino acids: CASSLAASSNQPQHF.